This T cell receptor beta chain originates from a study of blood T cell repertoires in COVID-19. As for the study in general: The origin of the acute and convalescent COVID-19 samples was the United States, Italy and Spain. Sample material is recorded as cDNA or gDNA derived from T cells, B-cell-depleted T cells, or PBMCs.

The CDR3 sequence is 12 residues long. V lost 6 bases and J 8 bases, leaving 13 bases between the germline ends. CDR1 is LNHDA, CDR2 SQIVND, per germline (reference sequence). In the source study's methods: The assay estimated nucleated cells by amplifying reference gene primers. Clones were sequenced by immunoSEQ multiplex PCR, and TCRdb holds only the in-frame ones, with some missing. Clone size and V and J calls were adopted from that table, with D and trimming inferred from the DNA. Of 200,000 to 250,000 clones listed, approximately 83% are singletons. The study recruited people aged about 18 to 89 years across about two dozen US areas.

This TCR came from a woman between 40 and 50 years old with acute COVID-19. The sequenced sample consisted of PBMCs or T cells enriched from blood (not recorded which). The chain uses TRBV19 and TRBJ1-2; D is unclear. The CDR3 coding sequence is TGTGCCAGTAGATCGACCGGGTGGGGCTACACCTTC. Its translation: CASRSTGWGYTF.